A selection of T cell receptor beta chains follows, all from one sample in a study of PD-1 blockade in classical Hodgkin lymphoma. The data were produced by immunoSEQ multiplex PCR, yet TCRdb's version contains in-frame clones alone and is incomplete. Of about 19,000 clones listed, more than 65% are singletons. The input for sequencing was peripheral blood mononuclear cells (PBMCs), taken before the fourth cycle of nivolumab. The receptors were gathered from a human donor with classical Hodgkin lymphoma. Each CDR3 is given with its conserved first and last residue. The D gene is left open where the match is weak. Clone size is given for some rows only: seen once, a few or many times, or a class if the clone is expanded.

TRBJ2-2,.,TRBV7-9,TRBD2,CASSRLRSGRATGELFF,TGTGCCAGCAGCAGGCTACGGAGCGGGAGGGCCACCGGGGAGCTGTTTTTT
TRBJ2-1,few,TRBV4-1,TRBD1,CASSQDLDRVDEQFF,TGCGCCAGCAGCCAAGACTTGGACAGGGTAGACGAGCAGTTCTTC
TRBJ1-2,few,TRBV9,TRBD1,CASSEGQGANYGYTF,TGTGCCAGCAGCGAGGGACAGGGAGCTAACTATGGCTACACCTTC
TRBJ1-5,.,TRBV6-6,.,CASSSRQSGYQPQHF,TGTGCCAGCAGTTCCCGACAGAGTGGTTATCAGCCCCAGCATTTT
TRBJ1-2,.,TRBV19,.,CASSILSRSDGYTF,TGTGCCAGTAGTATTTTGTCCAGGTCGGATGGCTACACCTTC
TRBJ1-6,.,TRBV7-9,.,CASRNTRYSPLHF,TGTGCCAGCAGGAACACGAGGTATTCACCCCTCCACTTT
TRBJ2-7,.,TRBV2,TRBD2,CASSESGLAEQYF,TGTGCCAGCAGTGAGTCGGGACTAGCAGAACAGTACTTC
TRBJ1-4,few,TRBV6-5,.,CASSFTGSGEKLFF,TGTGCCAGCAGTTTCACAGGGTCGGGTGAAAAACTGTTTTTT
TRBJ2-7,once,TRBV7-8,TRBD1,CASSPGDSKYEQYF,TGTGCCAGCAGCCCCGGGGACAGCAAATACGAGCAGTACTTC
TRBJ2-2,.,TRBV7-6,TRBD1,CASNPPGQGNTGELFF,TGTGCCAGCAACCCCCCGGGACAGGGGAACACCGGGGAGCTGTTTTTT
TRBJ1-4,few,TRBV6-6,.,CASLTRPPELFF,TGTGCCAGCCTTACCAGGCCGCCGGAACTGTTTTTT
TRBJ2-7,.,TRBV6-6,.,CASSPYMDYEQYF,TGTGCCAGCAGCCCCTACATGGACTACGAGCAGTACTTC
TRBJ2-1,.,TRBV19,.,CASSMEGYPPYNEQFF,TGTGCCAGTAGTATGGAAGGGTACCCACCCTACAATGAGCAGTTCTTC
TRBJ2-2,.,TRBV7-6,TRBD2,CASSAGTSGTTGELFF,TGTGCCAGCAGCGCCGGGACTAGCGGGACCACCGGGGAGCTGTTTTTT
TRBJ2-2,.,TRBV11-1,.,CASSLRRLREKGTGELFF,TGTGCCAGCAGCTTACGTAGGTTGAGGGAAAAGGGCACCGGGGAGCTGTTTTTT
TRBJ1-6,.,TRBV30,TRBD1,CAWSVQGLNSPLHF,TGTGCCTGGAGTGTACAGGGGCTCAATTCACCCCTCCACTTT
TRBJ2-7,medium-sized,TRBV28,.,CASSLSTGGGSYEQYF,TGTGCCAGCAGTTTATCGACAGGTGGAGGATCCTACGAGCAGTACTTC
TRBJ2-7,.,TRBV6-5,TRBD1,CASSNRGPYEQYF,TGTGCCAGCAGTAACAGGGGTCCCTACGAGCAGTACTTC
TRBJ1-2,.,TRBV28,TRBD1,CASSLLGQYGYTF,TGTGCCAGCAGTTTATTGGGACAGTATGGCTACACCTTC
TRBJ2-7,medium-sized,TRBV28,.,CASSLIYEQYF,TGTGCCAGCAGTCTAATCTACGAGCAGTACTTC
TRBJ1-3,.,TRBV6-1,.,CASTRIGSGNTIYF,TGTGCCAGCACCCGGATAGGCTCTGGAAACACCATATATTTT
TRBJ2-2,.,TRBV5-1,TRBD2,CASSFRTSGGTGELFF,TGCGCCAGCAGCTTCCGGACTAGCGGGGGCACCGGGGAGCTGTTTTTT
TRBJ2-3,.,TRBV18,.,CASSPIGAAASTDTQYF,TGTGCCAGCTCACCAATAGGGGCCGCCGCTAGCACAGATACGCAGTATTTT
TRBJ1-4,.,TRBV18,.,CASSPDGQFGEKLFF,TGTGCCAGCTCACCAGACGGCCAGTTTGGTGAAAAACTGTTTTTT
TRBJ1-4,.,TRBV7-9,.,CASSWVGEKLFF,TGTGCCAGCAGCTGGGTGGGTGAAAAACTGTTTTTT
TRBJ2-3,.,TRBV2,.,CASSDYLTGTLNTDTQYF,TGTGCCAGCAGTGATTATCTTACCGGGACACTAAACACAGATACGCAGTATTTT
TRBJ1-1,medium-sized,TRBV6-1,.,CASRYLKTESTEAFF,TGTGCCAGCAGATACCTCAAGACAGAGTCCACTGAAGCTTTCTTT
TRBJ2-7,.,TRBV6-1,TRBD1,CASRAGTGGWYEQYF,TGTGCCAGCAGGGCCGGGACAGGGGGCTGGTACGAGCAGTACTTC
TRBJ2-3,.,TRBV19,.,CASSIESSRTDTQYF,TGTGCCAGTAGTATAGAGAGCAGCCGCACAGATACGCAGTATTTT
TRBJ2-6,.,TRBV7-8,.,CASSPRQYSSGANVLTF,TGTGCCAGCAGCCCCCGACAGTATAGCTCTGGGGCCAACGTCCTGACTTTC
TRBJ2-7,once,TRBV6-5,.,CASSYLEEYEQYF,TGTGCCAGCAGTTACCTGGAGGAATACGAGCAGTACTTC
TRBJ2-2,.,TRBV19,.,CASSPGHDTGELFF,TGTGCCAGTAGTCCGGGACACGACACCGGGGAGCTGTTTTTT
TRBJ2-2,.,TRBV10-3,TRBD1,CAISEQGAVGELFF,TGTGCCATCAGTGAGCAGGGGGCGGTGGGGGAGCTGTTTTTT
TRBJ2-1,.,TRBV19,TRBD1,CASSNPGQAYNEQFF,TGTGCCAGTAGTAACCCGGGACAGGCCTACAATGAGCAGTTCTTC
TRBJ1-3,.,TRBV19,.,CASSILTGNTIYF,TGTGCCAGTAGTATTTTAACTGGAAACACCATATATTTT
TRBJ2-5,.,TRBV19,.,CASSGQIQETQYF,TGTGCCAGTAGCGGGCAGATCCAAGAGACCCAGTACTTC
TRBJ2-5,few,TRBV11-1,.,CASSLETGRAWETQYF,TGTGCCAGCAGCTTAGAAACCGGACGAGCTTGGGAGACCCAGTACTTC
TRBJ2-7,.,TRBV29-1,TRBD1,CSVGQGPTYEQYF,TGCAGCGTAGGACAGGGCCCGACCTACGAGCAGTACTTC
TRBJ2-7,.,TRBV6-1,.,CASIGRRVTEQYF,TGTGCCAGCATAGGCAGGCGGGTTACCGAGCAGTACTTC
TRBJ1-2,.,TRBV6-5,.,CASSYWASPGSYTF,TGTGCCAGCAGTTACTGGGCATCGCCCGGGAGCTACACCTTC